A single T cell receptor (beta chain) is shown here with its context. Its target is not known. The data belong to a study of T cell responses to AZD1222 COVID-19 vaccine. Notes on the study in general: Of spike-specific TCRs, nearly half reportedly target regions left unmutated in variants. Two doses of AZD1222 preceded a rise in Spike-specific TCR breadth and depth. Repertoire sampling happened only post peak T cell response. White British ancestry dominated among donors, who included more females, and clonal diversity was possibly underestimated.

The germline CDR1 and CDR2 sequences are MNHEY and SVGEGT. The CDR3 loop spans 13 amino acids. Trimming took 0 bases from V and 3 from J, leaving 6 bases between them. TCRdb's table, derived via immunoSEQ multiplex PCR, lists solely in-frame clones and lacks some. The sample contains 100,000 to 150,000 clones, 90% of which appear only once. The sample in question was peripheral blood, obtained on day 0 of AZD1222 vaccination. The sequence was obtained from an adult in good health. V is TRBV6-2 or TRBV6-3 and J is TRBJ2-7; D uncertain. The CDR3 DNA reads TGTGCCAGCAGTTACTCTGGGCTCTACGAGCAGTACTTC. This gives the protein CASSYSGLYEQYF.